This TCR beta chain came from a study of shared clonotypes between healthy human individuals. Study findings and constraints: When compared with the clonotypes that were shared by all four sorted-subset donors, the non-shared clonotypes turned out to have lower generation probabilities.

About this clone itself: The antigen is unknown.

The repertoire was sequenced with immunoSEQ multiplex PCR; TCRdb's copy has only in-frame clones and lacks some. The table shows about 2 million clones, with about 95% occurring only once. Naive-designated CD8 cells lacked CD45RO, were positively enriched for CCR7, and omitted terminally differentiated effector memory CD45RA+ cells. The sequenced material came from naive CD8+ T cells sorted from blood. This clonotype was obtained from a man in his late teens or twenties in good health.

CDR3 in amino acids: CASSPWTSGSPRYNEQFF. CDR3 nucleotides: TGTGCCAGCAGTCCTTGGACTAGCGGGAGCCCTCGGTACAATGAGCAGTTCTTC. This chain connects TRBV27 to TRBJ2-1; 13 nucleotides line up with TRBD2. This CDR3 has 18 residues. The germline gives CDR1 MNHEY, CDR2 SMNVEV (reference sequence). The junction had 11 bases not matched to a gene; V was cut back by 5 bases and J by 4 bases.